This T cell receptor (beta chain) was obtained from a study of blood T cell repertoires in COVID-19. Profiled with immunoSEQ multiplex PCR; TCRdb holds only in-frame clones, not every one. Among some 330,000 clones listed, over 70% were seen once. The CDR3 covers 14 residues. V lost 10 bases to trimming and J lost 2 bases; unmatched junction nucleotides: 11. CDR1 SNHLY and CDR2 FYNNEI come from the germline V gene. Sequencing used PBMCs or T cells enriched from blood (not recorded which). The rearrangement links TRBV2 to TRBJ2-7, with 7 bases fitting TRBD1. This TCR was sampled from a man in his thirties or forties who had recovered from COVID-19. CDR3 nucleotide sequence: TGTGCCACCACAGGGGACGCGCTCCCCTACGAGCAGTACTTC. Encoded protein: CATTGDALPYEQYF.